A selection of T cell receptor beta chains follows, all from one sample in a study of control samples from healthy donors and cancer patients. TCRdb keeps only in-frame clones here, not all; method: immunoSEQ multiplex PCR. The sample lists just over 80,000 clones, about 90% occurring once. Sequencing used blood. These TCRs come from a man between 50 and 59 years old in good health. The CDR3 runs from the conserved cysteine through the conserved F or W. A D gene is named only where the DNA matches it firmly. Part of the rows lack a size; the others show once, few, many or a class for expanded clones.

- TRBD2 TRBJ2-3 TRBV24-1 CATSDPQRGAGDTQYF TGTGCCACCAGTGACCCACAGCGGGGGGCAGGAGATACGCAGTATTTT
few - TRBJ1-1 TRBV7-3 CASSLYRQGEAFF TGTGCCAGCAGCTTATATCGCCAGGGCGAAGCTTTCTTT
medium-sized TRBD1 TRBJ2-7 TRBV5-1 CASSPSDRGRDEQYF TGCGCCAGCAGCCCCTCGGACAGGGGGAGGGACGAGCAGTACTTC
- - TRBJ1-3 TRBV3-1/TRBV3-2 CASSQVVGGGNTIYF TGTGCCAGCAGCCAAGTCGTTGGAGGCGGAAACACCATATATTTT
- TRBD1 TRBJ2-5 TRBV9 CASSVGDSQETQYF TGTGCCAGCAGCGTAGGGGACAGCCAAGAGACCCAGTACTTC
- - TRBJ1-5 TRBV6-1 CASSEASFGQPQHF TGTGCCAGCAGTGAAGCATCTTTCGGCCAGCCCCAGCATTTT
- TRBD1 TRBJ1-5 TRBV27 CASSLSGRTGYSNQPQHF TGTGCCAGCAGTTTATCCGGAAGGACAGGTTATAGCAATCAGCCCCAGCATTTT
- - TRBJ2-6 TRBV5-8 CASSLGHGRSGANVLTF TGTGCCAGCAGCTTAGGTCACGGACGCTCTGGGGCCAACGTCCTGACTTTC
once TRBD1 TRBJ1-1 TRBV10-3 CAIRGQGSTEAFF TGTGCCATCAGGGGACAGGGTTCCACTGAAGCTTTCTTT
- - TRBJ1-2 TRBV2 CASSEGQNYGYTF TGTGCCAGCAGTGAAGGGCAGAACTATGGCTACACCTTC
- TRBD2 TRBJ2-2 TRBV2 CASSGLTSGDGLGGELFF TGTGCCAGCAGTGGTCTTACTAGCGGGGACGGACTCGGCGGGGAGCTGTTTTTT
- - TRBJ2-2 TRBV4-1 CASSQEKAGELFF TGCGCCAGCAGCCAAGAAAAGGCCGGGGAGCTGTTTTTT
- - TRBJ2-2 TRBV20-1 CSARAYGELFF TGCAGTGCTAGAGCGTACGGGGAGCTGTTTTTT
- - TRBJ2-7 TRBV5-5 CASSFGPSPYEQYF TGTGCCAGCAGCTTCGGCCCAAGTCCCTACGAGCAGTACTTC
- - TRBJ2-3 TRBV7-9 CASSPRVTDTQYF TGTGCCAGCAGCCCGCGAGTCACAGATACGCAGTATTTT
- - TRBJ2-2 TRBV7-9 CASSSHWNTGELFF TGTGCCAGCAGCTCCCATTGGAACACCGGGGAGCTGTTTTTT
- - TRBJ1-3 TRBV4-1 CASSQERAGNTIYF TGCGCCAGCAGCCAGGAGAGAGCTGGAAACACCATATATTTT
- - TRBJ1-4 TRBV19 CASSMMARGNEKLFF TGTGCCAGTAGTATGATGGCCAGGGGTAATGAAAAACTGTTTTTT
- - TRBJ2-7 TRBV5-1 CASSPTGADWIYEQYF TGCGCCAGCAGCCCGACGGGGGCGGACTGGATCTACGAGCAGTACTTC
- - TRBJ2-1 TRBV24-1 CATSTRGLGEQFF TGTGCCACCAGCACCCGCGGATTAGGTGAGCAGTTCTTC
- - TRBJ2-7 TRBV5-6 CASTSGRQRYEQYF TGTGCCAGCACCTCCGGGCGACAGCGCTACGAGCAGTACTTC
- - TRBJ2-5 TRBV14 CASSQDRGQETQYF TGTGCCAGCAGCCAAGATAGGGGCCAAGAGACCCAGTACTTC
- TRBD1 TRBJ1-4 TRBV5-6 CASSSPGQGTTNEKLFF TGTGCCAGCAGCTCCCCGGGACAGGGGACAACTAATGAAAAACTGTTTTTT
- - TRBJ1-2 TRBV9 CASSVGQLVNYGYTF TGTGCCAGCAGCGTAGGGCAGCTTGTTAACTATGGCTACACCTTC
- TRBD1 TRBJ1-1 TRBV29-1 CSVDPGTGDTEAFF TGCAGCGTTGACCCCGGGACAGGGGACACTGAAGCTTTCTTT
- - TRBJ1-2 TRBV2 CASSRRNGYTF TGTGCCAGCAGTCGCAGGAATGGCTACACCTTC
- - TRBJ2-1 TRBV5-3 CARRRGPYNEQFF TGTGCCAGAAGGCGGGGGCCTTACAATGAGCAGTTCTTC